Following are 21 T cell receptor beta chains from one sample sequenced in a study of blood T cells in healthy people across ages. Using a J-beta primer mix together with a sample-barcoded 5' primer, a second PCR was run for roughly 6 to 11 cycles. TCRdb analysed the 5' RACE reads with MiXCR anew, one entry per CDR3 protein. The sample holds 700,000 to 900,000 distinct CDR3 sequences; 25% to 30% are singletons and the top ten take roughly 3.1%. Separately, the same data were catalogued under a study of T cells of mothers and their children.

Source material: blood. These receptors came from a boy younger than 18 in good health.

The rearrangement uses TRBV20-1 and TRBJ1-4; D is unclear. Trimming stripped 7 bases from V and 2 bases from J, with 11 bases between. Germline-derived CDR1 and CDR2 are DFQATT and SNEGSKA (reference sequence). CDR3 length: 13 residues. The CDR3 DNA reads TGCAGTGGTTGGGAGGCCACTAATGAAAAACTGTTTTTT. Translation gives CSGWEATNEKLFF.

The chain links TRBV29-1 to TRBJ2-1; no reliable D call. V lost 3 bases and J lost 9, with 18 bases in between. CDR3 length: 14 amino acids. The germline CDR1 and CDR2 sequences are SQVTM and ANQGSEA. In DNA form, the CDR3 reads TGCAGCGTTGACAGGCCACCCCAATCCCGTGAGCAGTTCTTC. Encoded protein: CSVDRPPQSREQFF.

This clonotype has only a few counts. The V call is TRBV20-1, the J call TRBJ2-1, with 9 bases fitting TRBD2. CDR3 length: 16 amino acids. CDR1 DFQATT and CDR2 SNEGSKA come from the germline V gene (reference sequence). V lost 0 bases and J lost 7; bases outside the gene matches: 10. The CDR3 coding sequence is TGCAGTGCTAGAGAGGTCCTAGCGGGGTTGGGGAATGAGCAGTTCTTC. Translating gives CSAREVLAGLGNEQFF.

This clonotype was detected only a few times. One end of the junction fails to match germline, which may point to a read error. The chain recombines TRBV4-1 with TRBJ2-7, with 11 bases lining up with TRBD2. Germline V CDR1 and CDR2: MGHRA, YSYEKL. This CDR3 is 17 amino acids long. CDR3 amino acids: CASSQGLAGISSYEQYF. In DNA form, the CDR3 reads TGCGCCAGCAGCCAAGGACTAGCGGGGATTAGCTCCTACGAGCAGTACTTT.

This clonotype was seen only a few times. The chain is built from TRBV2 and TRBJ2-5, with D possibly being TRBD2 (6 bases). Germline CDR1 is SNHLY and CDR2 is FYNNEI. V shed 3 bases and J shed 5 bases, with 16 bases lying between them. The CDR3 sequence is 15 residues long. The CDR3 reads CASSDPGGVGETQYF. CDR3 coding DNA: TGTGCCAGCAGTGACCCCGGCGGGGTTGGCGAGACCCAGTACTTC. The whole variable domain, remainder taken from reference TRBV2 and TRBJ2-5, is EPEVTQTPSHQVTQMGQEVILRCVPISNHLYFYWYRQILGQKVEFLVSFYNNEISEKSEIFDDQFSVERPDGSNFTLKIRSTKLEDSAMYFCASSDPGGVGETQYFGPGTRLLVL.

This chain links TRBV9 with TRBJ1-2; D call uncertain. Trimming took off 3 bases at V and 8 bases at J, with 11 bases between the two ends. Germline lookup yields CDR1 SGDLS and CDR2 YYNGEE. This CDR3 is 12 amino acids long. DNA of the CDR3: TGTGCCAGCAGCGAGGGAGGGTGGGGCTACACCTTC. It is translated as CASSEGGWGYTF.

This chain uses TRBV12-3 or TRBV12-4 with TRBJ1-1; TRBD1 matches at 8 bases. J was trimmed by 11 bases and V by 5 bases; bases with no gene match: 10. This CDR3 comprises 13 residues. The DNA for the CDR3 is TGTGCCAGCAGTCTCCGGGAACAGGGGGTGGCTTTCTTT. Translated, it gives CASSLREQGVAFF.

This chain uses TRBV11-2 with TRBJ2-5; no firm D call. The assigned J gene may be wrong: the sequence end matches TRBJ2-7 better. The CDR3 runs 15 residues. In germline, CDR1 is SGHAT, CDR2 FQNNGV. DNA of the CDR3: TGTGCCAGCAGCTTAGAACTTCTTGCCCAATCCGAGCAGTACTTC. Translating gives CASSLELLAQSEQYF.

The chain carries TRBV3-1 and TRBJ2-6; tentative D call: TRBD2 (5 bases). Germline CDR1 reads LGHDT; CDR2 reads YNNKEL (reference sequence). The CDR3 runs to 16 residues. V was shortened by 1 base and J by 1 base, with 8 bases between the two germline ends. Written as DNA, the CDR3 is TGTGCCAGCAGCCAAGGACTACCTTCTGGGGCCAACGTCCTGACTTTC. Translating gives CASSQGLPSGANVLTF.

The chain is built from TRBV20-1 and TRBJ2-1; no reliable D call. Trimming removed 5 bases from V and 3 bases from J, with 5 bases in between. CDR3 length equals 11 residues. Germline CDR1 reads DFQATT; CDR2 reads SNEGSKA (reference sequence). The CDR3: CSAVDYNEQFF. CDR3 coding DNA: TGCAGTGCTGTGGACTACAATGAGCAGTTCTTC.

This clonotype has only a few counts. The V call is TRBV29-1, the J call TRBJ2-1, with TRBD2 as a possible D gene (6 bases). Trimming removed 6 bases at V and 9 bases at J, with 21 bases between. The CDR3 consists of 14 residues. Germline CDR1 reads SQVTM; CDR2 reads ANQGSEA. CDR3 amino acids: CSVRSTASVGEQFF. For the CDR3, the DNA is TGCAGCGTCCGAAGCACAGCTAGCGTGGGTGAGCAGTTCTTC.

This clonotype was counted only a few times. V gene TRBV7-8 combines with J gene TRBJ2-1; D might be TRBD1 (5 bases). Germline assignment: CDR1 SGHVS and CDR2 FQNEAQ. V lost 2 bases and J 7 bases, leaving 9 bases between the germline ends. CDR3 length: 13 amino acids. The CDR3 here is CASSLSQGNEQFF. Here the CDR3 DNA reads TGTGCCAGCAGCTTATCCCAGGGAAATGAGCAGTTCTTC.

The chain's CDR3 is CATSDLEGDTQYF. The CDR3 DNA is TGTGCCACCAGTGATTTGGAGGGCGATACGCAGTATTTT. This chain links TRBV24-1 with TRBJ2-3, with TRBD2 as a possible D gene (5 bases). The V end was cut by 0 bases, the J end by 6 bases, with 6 bases between. Germline V gives CDR1 KGHDR, CDR2 SFDVKD. The CDR3 is 13 residues long.

The chain carries TRBV12-3 or TRBV12-4 and TRBJ2-1; the D is unclear. CDR3 length: 14 amino acids. V gave up 2 bases and J gave up 3 bases, with 8 bases separating them. The CDR3 DNA reads TGTGCCAGCAGTTTACGGTCCTACTACAATGAGCAGTTCTTC. Translated, it gives CASSLRSYYNEQFF.

This clonotype was recorded a few times. The chain has TRBV12-3 or TRBV12-4 and TRBJ2-3, with 14 positions matching TRBD2. CDR3 length equals 15 residues. The V gene end was trimmed by 7 bases and the J gene end by 4 bases; junction bases not matched to a gene: 4. CDR3 nucleotide sequence: TGTGCCAGCACTCAGGGACTAGCGGGAGCAGATACGCAGTATTTT. This codes for CASTQGLAGADTQYF.

This clonotype showed up just a few times. The chain is built from TRBV29-1 and TRBJ2-5; D is unresolved. V lost 4 bases, J lost 1 base, and 4 bases lay in between. The CDR3 sequence is 11 residues long. The germline gives CDR1 SQVTM, CDR2 ANQGSEA. The CDR3 protein is CSVGVQETQYF. In DNA form, the CDR3 reads TGCAGCGTTGGAGTCCAAGAGACCCAGTACTTC.

The J gene is TRBJ1-5, the V gene TRBV27; no reliable D call. This CDR3 has 15 amino acids. Trimming took 4 bases from V and 4 from J, leaving 14 bases between them. From germline, CDR1 is MNHEY and CDR2 SMNVEV (reference sequence). CDR3 DNA sequence: TGTGCCAGCAGTTCGAATCCTGTCTCAAATCAGCCCCAGCATTTT. This translates into CASSSNPVSNQPQHF.

This clonotype was seen a few times. This sequence joins TRBV7-9 and TRBJ1-6; 11 bases fit TRBD1. V shed 1 base, J shed 5 bases, and the junction held 4 bases outside the gene matches. CDR1 and CDR2 (germline): SEHNR, FQNEAQ (reference sequence). The CDR3 contains 17 residues. For the CDR3, the DNA is TGTGCCAGCAGCTTAGGGACAGGGGGCATGAATAATTCACCCCTCCACTTT. It codes for CASSLGTGGMNNSPLHF.

This CDR3 is CASSLAGVRYGYTF. The DNA of the CDR3 is TGCGCCAGCAGCCTGGCAGGGGTAAGGTATGGCTACACCTTC. The chain employs TRBV5-1 and TRBJ1-2, with a possible D match to TRBD1 (6 bases). Germline V gene data show CDR1 as SGHRS and CDR2 as YFSETQ. V lost 4 bases, J lost 5 bases, and 15 bases lay in between. This CDR3 region has 14 residues.

The chain joins TRBV20-1 to TRBJ1-1, with D possibly being TRBD1 (5 bases). Germline CDR1 reads DFQATT; CDR2 reads SNEGSKA (reference sequence). Trimming took off 0 bases at V and 0 bases at J, with 8 bases between the two ends. CDR3 length: 14 residues. The CDR3 DNA follows: TGCAGTGCTAGAGATGGGGGACTGAACACTGAAGCTTTCTTT. As protein: CSARDGGLNTEAFF.

The genes are TRBV20-1 and TRBJ2-1, with D maybe TRBD2 (5 bases). Germline values: CDR1 DFQATT, CDR2 SNEGSKA (reference sequence). Trimming cost V 0 bases and J 10 bases, with 10 bases left between them. The CDR3 covers 12 residues. The CDR3 here is CSARDVGGEQFF. The CDR3 DNA reads as TGCAGTGCTAGAGATGTCGGAGGCGAGCAGTTCTTC.